What follows describes a single TCR beta chain. Data came from immunoSEQ multiplex PCR; TCRdb stores just in-frame clones and leaves some out. The sample includes about 230,000 clones, around 84% of them seen just once. The data belong to a study of blood T cell repertoires in COVID-19. Overall study: There were acute and convalescent COVID-19 samples, and they came from the United States, Italy and Spain. The cDNA or gDNA used as material had been derived from T cells, B-cell-depleted T cells, or PBMCs.

Sequenced material: peripheral blood. This receptor was taken from a man aged 45 to 65 with COVID-19, enrolled during active disease.

The CDR3 region has the DNA TGTGCCAGCAGTGAAGTCGGGGTTGGAAACACCATATATTTT. This gives the protein CASSEVGVGNTIYF. This chain connects TRBV6-1 to TRBJ1-3; D is uncertain. The CDR3 runs 14 residues. Trimming shortened V by 1 base and J by 3 bases, and 7 bases separated the two germline ends. The germline gives CDR1 MNHNS, CDR2 SASEGT.